One sample yielded the 21 T cell receptor beta chains listed below, sequenced in a study of blood T cell repertoires in COVID-19. The data were produced by immunoSEQ multiplex PCR, yet TCRdb's version contains in-frame clones alone and is incomplete. This sample has around 59,000 clones, with about 87% found just once. The sequencing sample was made of peripheral blood. The receptors come from a man aged 55 to 70 with acute or convalescent COVID-19.

This chain uses TRBV6-5 with TRBJ2-1, with TRBD2 matching over 10 bases. In germline, CDR1 is MNHEY, CDR2 SVGAGI. The trim removed 5 bases at V and 3 bases at J, leaving 4 bases unmatched. The CDR3 runs 15 residues. CDR3 region: CASSNKREGYNEQFF. The CDR3 DNA is TGTGCCAGCAGTAACAAGCGGGAGGGCTACAATGAGCAGTTCTTC.

The rearrangement joins TRBV6-6 to TRBJ1-4; possibly TRBD1 for D (6 bases). This CDR3 has 14 amino acids. V shed 5 bases and J shed 8 bases, with 15 bases lying between them. The V gene's germline CDR1 is MNHNY and CDR2 SVGAGI (reference sequence). The CDR3 region has the DNA TGTGCCAGCAGTCCGGACAGTAGGGGCGAAAAACTGTTTTTT. Translation gives CASSPDSRGEKLFF.

This clone was detected ten times or more. The genes are TRBV28 and TRBJ1-1; D gene uncertain. Germline loops: CDR1 MDHEN, CDR2 SYDVKM. Trimming removed 7 bases at V and 7 bases at J, with 7 bases between. The CDR3 loop spans 10 amino acids. CDR3: CASIRGEAFF. The CDR3 DNA is TGTGCCAGCATCCGGGGTGAAGCTTTCTTT.

This chain links TRBV9 with TRBJ1-4; D is perhaps TRBD1 (5 bases). Trimming stripped 2 bases from V and 3 bases from J, with 11 bases between. Looked up from germline, CDR1 is SGDLS and CDR2 is YYNGEE. This CDR3 has 15 residues. The CDR3 spells CASSVDSVSNEKLFF. The DNA for the CDR3 is TGTGCCAGCAGCGTCGACAGCGTTTCTAATGAAAAACTGTTTTTT.

CDR3 DNA sequence: TGTGCCAGCAGCCGAGCGGGAGGGGTCCAAGAGACCCAGTACTTC. Amino acid sequence: CASSRAGGVQETQYF. The J gene is TRBJ2-5, the V gene TRBV11-3, with TRBD2 matching 10 bases. From germline, CDR1 is SGHNT and CDR2 YENEEA. The CDR3 spans 15 residues. V was clipped by 5 bases and J by 1 base; unmatched bases: 4.

This clone has a single count. The rearrangement joins TRBV9 to TRBJ2-5; 11 bases are shared with TRBD2. V dropped 3 bases and J dropped 4; count of bases not matched to a gene: 8. Per the germline V gene, CDR1 is SGDLS and CDR2 is YYNGEE. The CDR3 is 16 residues long. The CDR3 coding sequence is TGTGCCAGCAGCGACACTAGCGGGAGAATGCCAGAGACCCAGTACTTC. Translating it yields CASSDTSGRMPETQYF.

The chain combines TRBV6-5 with TRBJ2-7; D is perhaps TRBD1 (5 bases). Deletions cut 6 bases from V and 5 bases from J, with 20 bases between. The CDR3 sequence is 15 residues long. The germline CDR1 and CDR2 sequences are MNHEY and SVGAGI. The CDR3 spells CASSPARALAHEQYF. The CDR3 nucleotides read TGTGCCAGCAGCCCAGCCAGGGCCCTGGCCCACGAGCAGTACTTC.

This chain connects TRBV29-1 to TRBJ1-3, with TRBD1 identical over 10 bases. With V trimmed by 7 bases and J by 3 bases, 3 bases remained unmatched. Germline CDR1 SQVTM, CDR2 ANQGSEA. This CDR3 is 13 amino acids long. In DNA form, the CDR3 reads TGCAGCGCGGGGACAGGGGTTGGAAACACCATATATTTT. Translation: CSAGTGVGNTIYF.

This clone occurred once. The chain uses TRBV28 and TRBJ2-5; maybe TRBD1 (5 bases). Germline V gene lookup returns CDR1 MDHEN and CDR2 SYDVKM. Trimming stripped 7 bases from V and 5 bases from J, with 14 bases between. The CDR3 length is 13 residues. The CDR3 sequence: CASNEGVRETQYF. DNA for the CDR3: TGTGCCAGCAATGAAGGGGTCAGGGAGACCCAGTACTTC.

This chain uses TRBV5-4 with TRBJ1-6, with 7 bases lining up with TRBD1. The CDR3 spans 16 residues. Looked up from germline, CDR1 is SGHNT and CDR2 is YYREEE (reference sequence). V dropped 0 bases and J dropped 6; count of bases not matched to a gene: 6. CDR3 sequence reads: CASSLAWRDSNSPLHF. The CDR3 region has the DNA TGTGCCAGCAGCTTGGCGTGGAGGGACAGTAATTCACCCCTCCACTTT. The whole variable domain, remainder taken from reference TRBV5-4 and TRBJ1-6, is ETGVTQSPTHLIKTRGQQVTLRCSSQSGHNTVSWYQQALGQGPQFIFQYYREEENGRGNFPPRFSGLQFPNYSSELNVNALELDDSALYLCASSLAWRDSNSPLHFGNGTRLTVT.

The chain uses TRBV3-1 (or the pseudogene TRBV3-2) and TRBJ2-4, with D possibly TRBD2 on 7 matching bases. Germline V CDR1 and CDR2: LGHDT, YNNKEL (reference sequence). The V and J ends lost 5 bases and 4 bases respectively, with 21 bases between them. The CDR3 consists of 17 residues. Here the CDR3 DNA reads TGTGCCAGCAGCAGGGGGGGTCCCATTTGCAAAAAAAACATTCAGTACTTC. Translation gives CASSRGGPICKKNIQYF.

The rearrangement uses TRBV5-1 and TRBJ1-5; 7 nucleotides agree with TRBD1. Germline-derived CDR1 and CDR2 are SGHRS and YFSETQ. Unmatched junction bases numbered 3, after V lost 1 base and J lost 5 bases. The CDR3 covers 14 residues. CDR3 sequence (DNA): TGCGCCAGCAGCTTGACAGGGGACGATCAGCCCCAGCATTTT. Its translation is CASSLTGDDQPQHF.

V and J are TRBV19 and TRBJ1-1, with D unresolved. V dropped 3 bases and J dropped 0 bases, with 11 bases sitting between them. The CDR3 sequence is 15 residues long. From germline, CDR1 is LNHDA and CDR2 SQIVND (reference sequence). The CDR3 is CASSIRREMNTEAFF. The CDR3, as DNA: TGTGCCAGTAGTATTAGGAGGGAGATGAACACTGAAGCTTTCTTT.

This chain uses TRBV7-8 with TRBJ2-2, with 7 bases identical to TRBD1. CDR1 SGHVS and CDR2 FQNEAQ come from the germline V gene. CDR3 length: 15 amino acids. V was pared by 1 base and J by 7 bases, with 6 bases of the junction left unmatched. DNA for the CDR3: TGTGCCAGCAGCTTAGGGCAGGGGGTAATCGGGGAGCTGTTTTTT. It encodes CASSLGQGVIGELFF.

This CDR3 reads CASSLGRSYEQYF. Written as DNA, the CDR3 is TGTGCCAGCAGTTTGGGCAGATCCTACGAGCAGTACTTC. This chain connects TRBV27 to TRBJ2-7; D not resolved. Trimming removed 3 bases at V and 1 base at J, with 7 bases between. This CDR3 comprises 13 residues. Germline assignment: CDR1 MNHEY and CDR2 SMNVEV (reference sequence).

This clone was seen only once. This chain uses TRBV28 with TRBJ1-2, with 7 bases aligning to TRBD1. The trim removed 3 bases at V and 6 bases at J, leaving 7 bases unmatched. Germline-derived CDR1 and CDR2 are MDHEN and SYDVKM. This CDR3 has 14 amino acids. The CDR3 spells CASSFATGTDGYTF. The CDR3 coding sequence is TGTGCCAGCAGTTTCGCGACCGGGACAGATGGCTACACCTTC.

This chain connects TRBV5-4 to TRBJ2-5; D gene unclear. V was shortened by 0 bases and J by 3 bases, with 12 bases between the two germline ends. Per germline, CDR1 SGHNT and CDR2 YYREEE (reference sequence). The CDR3 length is 15 residues. The CDR3 reads CASSLVANRKETQYF. Written as DNA, the CDR3 is TGTGCCAGCAGCTTGGTGGCCAACCGAAAAGAGACCCAGTACTTC.

V is TRBV3-1 (or the pseudogene TRBV3-2) and J is TRBJ1-4; tentatively, D is TRBD1 (5 bases). CDR3 size: 17 residues. Per the germline V gene, CDR1 is LGHDT and CDR2 is YNNKEL (reference sequence). Trimming took 3 bases from V and 0 from J, leaving 14 bases between them. CDR3 residues: CASSHGGGKATNEKLFF. The CDR3 DNA sequence: TGTGCCAGCAGCCACGGGGGGGGGAAGGCAACTAATGAAAAACTGTTTTTT.

This rearrangement joins TRBV27 to TRBJ2-3, with D tentatively TRBD1 (6 bases). CDR3 length: 14 amino acids. V gave up 6 bases and J gave up 0 bases, with 10 bases separating them. Germline V gene data show CDR1 as MNHEY and CDR2 as SMNVEV (reference sequence). The chain's CDR3 is CASRTTGSTDTQYF. Here the CDR3 DNA reads TGTGCCAGCAGAACGACAGGCAGCACAGATACGCAGTATTTT.

The rearrangement uses TRBV7-2 and TRBJ1-5; TRBD1 matches 9 bases. Germline V CDR1 and CDR2: SGHTA, FQGNSA. The CDR3 consists of 15 residues. The ends lost 1 base at V and 6 bases at J; junction bases unmatched: 4. CDR3 sequence reads: CASSLEGTGSQPQHF. As DNA, the CDR3 is TGTGCCAGCAGCTTAGAGGGGACAGGGAGTCAGCCCCAGCATTTT.

This clone appeared a single time. The rearrangement links TRBV27 to TRBJ1-2, with 8 nucleotides matching TRBD1. V lost 8 bases and J lost 5; bases outside the gene matches: 7. The germline gives CDR1 MNHEY, CDR2 SMNVEV (reference sequence). This CDR3 has 13 amino acids. CDR3 sequence: CASGHRGGYGYTF. Here the CDR3 DNA reads TGTGCCAGCGGTCACAGGGGGGGGTATGGCTACACCTTC.